The 18 T cell receptor beta chains in this list originate from one sample, sequenced in a study of blood T cell repertoires in COVID-19. Data came from immunoSEQ multiplex PCR; TCRdb stores just in-frame clones and leaves some out. Seen here are about 140,000 clones, roughly 84% observed once, and the top ten hold about 8%. Sequenced material: peripheral blood. The receptor source for this set is a human donor in a cohort sampled during active COVID-19.

CDR3 nucleotide sequence: TGTGCCAGCAGCCAACCAGGGGGCGCGGCTGAAGCTTTCTTT. It encodes CASSQPGGAAEAFF. The chain employs TRBV3-1 (or the pseudogene TRBV3-2) and TRBJ1-1; the match to TRBD1 covers 8 bases. This CDR3 spans 14 amino acids. With 2 bases clipped from V and 6 bases from J, the junction kept 5 bases outside the gene matches. Germline CDR1 and CDR2: LGHDT and YNNKEL (reference sequence).

J is TRBJ1-5 and V is TRBV7-9, with no clear D. Germline lookup yields CDR1 SEHNR and CDR2 FQNEAQ (reference sequence). This CDR3 is 15 amino acids long. The V end lost 5 bases, the J end lost 1 base, and 12 bases lay between the germline ends. DNA for the CDR3: TGTGCCAGCAGCGAGACACGGAAAAGCAATCAGCCCCAGCATTTT. Protein product: CASSETRKSNQPQHF.

This clone came up once. In nucleotides, the CDR3 is TGTGCCAGCAGGGAGGACACAGATACGCAGTATTTT. It codes for CASREDTDTQYF. This chain uses TRBV2 with TRBJ2-3; weak D call: TRBD2 (5 bases). V was shortened by 6 bases and J by 2 bases, with 6 bases between the two germline ends. Germline loops: CDR1 SNHLY, CDR2 FYNNEI. This CDR3 is built from 12 residues.

The chain carries TRBV25-1 and TRBJ2-7, with TRBD1 matching 9 bases. CDR1 and CDR2 (germline): MGHDK, SYGVNS. The CDR3 contains 14 residues. The ends lost 7 bases at V and 3 bases at J; junction bases unmatched: 7. CDR3 residues: CASKKGQGGYEQYF. CDR3 sequence (DNA): TGTGCCAGCAAGAAGGGACAGGGTGGCTACGAGCAGTACTTC.

The J gene is TRBJ2-2, the V gene TRBV3-1 (or the pseudogene TRBV3-2); possible D gene TRBD2, 5 bases. CDR1 LGHDT and CDR2 YNNKEL come from the germline V gene (reference sequence). V was cut by 1 base and J by 6 bases, with 6 bases left in between. The CDR3 extends over 13 amino acids. The CDR3 is CASSQGTPGELFF. The CDR3 DNA is TGTGCCAGCAGCCAAGGGACTCCCGGGGAGCTGTTTTTT.

V is TRBV6-9 and J is TRBJ2-7, with D tentatively TRBD1 (5 bases). The germline CDR1 and CDR2 sequences are MNHGY and SVAAGI. CDR3 length: 13 amino acids. Trimming cost V 7 bases and J 2 bases, with 12 bases left between them. As DNA, the CDR3 is TGTGCCAGCATTGTGACAGACCCCTACGAGCAGTACTTC. Its protein is CASIVTDPYEQYF.

This sequence joins TRBV11-3 and TRBJ1-1, with TRBD1 identical over 9 bases. The CDR3 covers 15 residues. With 5 bases clipped from V and 4 bases from J, the junction kept 8 bases outside the gene matches. Germline CDR1 and CDR2: SGHNT and YENEEA. CDR3 sequence: CASSDPGQGITEAFF. Written as DNA, the CDR3 is TGTGCCAGCAGCGATCCGGGACAGGGAATCACTGAAGCTTTCTTT. Supplemented by reference TRBV11-3 and TRBJ1-1, the full variable domain reads EAGVVQSPRYKIIEKKQPVAFWCNPISGHNTLYWYLQNLGQGPELLIRYENEEAVDDSQLPKDRFSAERLKGVDSTLKIQPAELGDSAVYLCASSDPGQGITEAFFGQGTRLTVV.

The V call is TRBV7-2, the J call TRBJ1-4; 7 positions match TRBD1. The CDR3 totals 15 residues. V lost 4 bases and J lost 5; bases outside the gene matches: 7. CDR1 is SGHTA and CDR2 is FQGNSA in the germline V gene. The CDR3 here is CASSSTGTVNEKLFF. The CDR3 coding sequence is TGTGCCAGCAGCTCCACCGGGACAGTAAATGAAAAACTGTTTTTT.

The chain joins TRBV6-5 to TRBJ2-7; D remains ambiguous. Germline CDR1 MNHEY, CDR2 SVGAGI. The CDR3 consists of 11 residues. V lost 6 bases to trimming and J lost 4 bases, with 7 bases between them. The CDR3 sequence is CASRPNYEQYF. The CDR3 region has the DNA TGTGCCAGCAGACCTAATTACGAGCAGTACTTC.

The chain has TRBV21-1 and TRBJ2-5; TRBD2, the table's D call, was not compared with the DNA. TRBV21-1 is deemed a pseudogene. CDR3 length: 15 amino acids. The CDR3 region has the DNA TGTGCCAGCAGCAACCCACGGGGGGGGCAAGAGACCCAGTACTTC. It specifies CASSNPRGGQETQYF.

This chain connects TRBV29-1 to TRBJ1-2; D not resolved. Germline values: CDR1 SQVTM, CDR2 ANQGSEA. Trimming left V 6 bases short and J 8 bases short, with 7 bases between. The CDR3 loop spans 9 amino acids. This CDR3 is CSVEAGYTF. The CDR3 coding sequence is TGCAGCGTCGAGGCGGGCTACACCTTC.

This clone came up a few times. The chain carries TRBV10-3 and TRBJ2-4; TRBD2 agrees at 11 bases. From germline, CDR1 is ENHRY and CDR2 SYGVKD. This CDR3 contains 17 residues. V lost 5 bases and J lost 0; bases outside the gene matches: 6. CDR3 sequence: CAISSTSGALAKNIQYF. CDR3 in DNA: TGTGCCATCAGTTCGACTAGCGGGGCGTTAGCCAAAAACATTCAGTACTTC.

This rearrangement joins TRBV29-1 to TRBJ2-1; TRBD2 matches at 9 bases. CDR3 size: 14 residues. Per the germline V gene, CDR1 is SQVTM and CDR2 is ANQGSEA. The trim removed 4 bases at V and 0 bases at J, leaving 1 base unmatched. The CDR3 sequence is CSVGGGASYNEQFF. DNA of the CDR3: TGCAGCGTTGGCGGGGGGGCCTCCTACAATGAGCAGTTCTTC.

With regard to this clone: The conserved phenylalanine or tryptophan normally closing the CDR3 is absent here, so this likely arose from a read error. It is unclear where the CDR3 begins or ends on the DNA, so no DNA is shown, and the CDR3 is as TCRdb lists it. The chain combines TRBV5-1 with TRBJ1-1; TRBD1, the table's D call, lacks a check against the DNA. 9 amino acids form the CDR3, both terminal residues included. CDR1 is SGHRS and CDR2 is YFSETQ in the germline V gene. The CDR3 spells CATETGHLI.

The table lists this clone with a few counts. The V and J genes are TRBV2 and TRBJ1-2; maybe TRBD1 (6 bases). This CDR3 spans 13 amino acids. The V end was cut by 6 bases, the J end by 5 bases, with 13 bases between. The germline V gene has CDR1 SNHLY and CDR2 FYNNEI. CDR3 sequence: CASRTATGYGYTF. CDR3 nucleotides: TGTGCCAGCAGGACCGCAACAGGGTATGGCTACACCTTC. Looking up the rest from reference TRBV2 and TRBJ1-2 gives the full variable domain: EPEVTQTPSHQVTQMGQEVILRCVPISNHLYFYWYRQILGQKVEFLVSFYNNEISEKSEIFDDQFSVERPDGSNFTLKIRSTKLEDSAMYFCASRTATGYGYTFGSGTRLTVV.

The chain is built from TRBV27 and TRBJ2-7; D may be TRBD1 (5 bases). The CDR3 spans 15 residues. Germline loops: CDR1 MNHEY, CDR2 SMNVEV (reference sequence). V was shortened by 6 bases and J by 1 base, with 16 bases between the two germline ends. This CDR3 reads CASRMKAAGSYEQYF. CDR3 in DNA: TGTGCCAGCAGAATGAAAGCAGCAGGGTCCTACGAGCAGTACTTC.

The V gene is TRBV18, the J gene TRBJ2-7; TRBD1 matches 7 bases. With 2 bases clipped from V and 6 bases from J, the junction kept 4 bases outside the gene matches. The CDR3 sequence is 13 residues long. In germline, CDR1 is KGHSH, CDR2 LQKENI. CDR3 in amino acids: CASSPTTGREQYF. CDR3 nucleotide sequence: TGTGCCAGCTCACCAACGACAGGGCGCGAGCAGTACTTC. The full variable domain, in which reference TRBV18 and TRBJ2-7 provide the parts outside the CDR3, is NAGVMQNPRHLVRRRGQEARLRCSPMKGHSHVYWYRQLPEEGLKFMVYLQKENIIDESGMPKERFSAEFPKEGPSILRIQQVVRGDSAAYFCASSPTTGREQYFGPGTRLTVT.

The V gene is TRBV10-3, the J gene TRBJ2-3; 12 bases are shared with TRBD2. The junction had 8 bases not matched to a gene; V was cut back by 8 bases and J by 2 bases. The length of the CDR3 is 16 residues. Germline values: CDR1 ENHRY, CDR2 SYGVKD. The CDR3 bases are TGTGCCATCTCCCGGACTAGCGGGGACCACACAGATACGCAGTATTTT. This encodes CAISRTSGDHTDTQYF.